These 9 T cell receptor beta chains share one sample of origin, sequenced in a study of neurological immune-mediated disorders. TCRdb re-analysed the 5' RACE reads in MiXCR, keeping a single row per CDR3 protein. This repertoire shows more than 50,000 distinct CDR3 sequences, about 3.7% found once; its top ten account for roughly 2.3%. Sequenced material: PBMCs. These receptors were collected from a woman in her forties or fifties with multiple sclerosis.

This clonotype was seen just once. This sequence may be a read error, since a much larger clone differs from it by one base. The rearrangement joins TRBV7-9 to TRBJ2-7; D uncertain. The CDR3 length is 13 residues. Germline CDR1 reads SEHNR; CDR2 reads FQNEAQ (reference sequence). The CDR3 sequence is CASSRVSEYEEYF. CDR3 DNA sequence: TGTGCCAGCAGCCGGGTGTCAGAATACGAGGAGTACTTC. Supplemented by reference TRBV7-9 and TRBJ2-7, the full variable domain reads DTGVSQNPRHKITKRGQNVTFRCDPISEHNRLYWYRQTLGQGPEFLTYFQNEAQLEKSRLLSDRFSAERPKGSFSTLEIQRTEQGDSAMYLCASSRVSEYEEYFGPGTRLTVT.

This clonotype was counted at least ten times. The CDR3 is CASSLGVATTGELFF. The CDR3 DNA reads TGTGCCAGCAGCTTGGGAGTAGCAACGACCGGGGAGCTGTTTTTT. The chain combines TRBV5-6 with TRBJ2-2; D ambiguous. V lost 0 bases, J lost 5 bases, and 11 bases lay in between. The CDR3 has 15 amino acids. Per germline, CDR1 SGHDT and CDR2 YYEEEE.

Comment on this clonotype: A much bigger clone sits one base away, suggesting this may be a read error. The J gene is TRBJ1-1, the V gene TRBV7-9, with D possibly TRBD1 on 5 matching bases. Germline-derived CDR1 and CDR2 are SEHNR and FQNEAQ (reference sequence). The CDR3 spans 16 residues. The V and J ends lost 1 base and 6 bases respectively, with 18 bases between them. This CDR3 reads CASSLGREKGSSEAFF. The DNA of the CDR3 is TGTGCCAGCAGCTTAGGGCGGGAAAAGGGGAGTTCTGAAGCTTTCTTT.

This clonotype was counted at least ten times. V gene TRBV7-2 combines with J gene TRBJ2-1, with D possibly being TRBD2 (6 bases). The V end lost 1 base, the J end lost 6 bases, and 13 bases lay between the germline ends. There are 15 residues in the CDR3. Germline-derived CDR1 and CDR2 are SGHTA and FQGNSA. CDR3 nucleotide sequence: TGTGCCAGCAGCTTAGTGTCCGGGAGCCGCAATGAGCAGTTCTTC. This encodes CASSLVSGSRNEQFF.

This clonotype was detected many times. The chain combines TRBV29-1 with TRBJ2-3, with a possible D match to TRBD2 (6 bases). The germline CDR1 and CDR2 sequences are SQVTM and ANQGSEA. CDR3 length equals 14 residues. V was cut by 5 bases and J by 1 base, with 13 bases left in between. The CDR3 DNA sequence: TGCAGCGTTTGGGGAGGCCCCGGCACAGATACGCAGTATTTT. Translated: CSVWGGPGTDTQYF.

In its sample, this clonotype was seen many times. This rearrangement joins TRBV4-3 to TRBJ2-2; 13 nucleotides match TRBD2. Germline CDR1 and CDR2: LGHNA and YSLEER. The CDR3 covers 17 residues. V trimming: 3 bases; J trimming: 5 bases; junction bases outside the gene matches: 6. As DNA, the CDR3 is TGCGCCAGCAGCCACCGGACTAGCGGGAGTCGGACCGGGGAGCTGTTTTTT. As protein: CASSHRTSGSRTGELFF.

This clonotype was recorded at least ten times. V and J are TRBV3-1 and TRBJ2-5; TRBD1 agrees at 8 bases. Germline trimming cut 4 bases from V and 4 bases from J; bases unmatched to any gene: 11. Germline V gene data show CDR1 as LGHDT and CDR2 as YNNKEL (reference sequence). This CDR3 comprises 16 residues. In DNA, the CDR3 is TGTGCCAGCAGCCTAAACCCGGGACAGGCAAGAGAGACCCAGTACTTC. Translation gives CASSLNPGQARETQYF.

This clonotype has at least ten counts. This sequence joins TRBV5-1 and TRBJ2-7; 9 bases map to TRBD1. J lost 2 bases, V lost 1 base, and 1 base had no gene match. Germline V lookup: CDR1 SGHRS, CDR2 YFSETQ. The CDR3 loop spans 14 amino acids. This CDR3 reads CASSLRQGAYEQYF. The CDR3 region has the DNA TGCGCCAGCAGCTTGCGACAGGGGGCCTACGAGCAGTACTTC. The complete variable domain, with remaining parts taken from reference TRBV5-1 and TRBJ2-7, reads KAGVTQTPRYLIKTRGQQVTLSCSPISGHRSVSWYQQTPGQGLQFLFEYFSETQRNKGNFPGRFSGRQFSNSRSEMNVSTLELGDSALYLCASSLRQGAYEQYFGPGTRLTVT.

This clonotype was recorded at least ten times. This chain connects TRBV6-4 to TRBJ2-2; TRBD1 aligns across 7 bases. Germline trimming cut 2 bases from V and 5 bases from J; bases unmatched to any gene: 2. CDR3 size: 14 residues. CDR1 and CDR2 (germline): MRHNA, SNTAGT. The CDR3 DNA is TGTGCCAGCAGTGACGACAGGGAGACCGGGGAGCTGTTTTTT. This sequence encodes CASSDDRETGELFF.